This TCR beta chain came from a study of control samples from healthy donors and cancer patients. The CDR3 extends over 16 amino acids. Germline V gene data show CDR1 as SGHNT and CDR2 as YYREEE (reference sequence). Losses at the gene ends were 4 bases for V and 3 bases for J; bases not matched to a gene: 8. This table comes from immunoSEQ multiplex PCR, and its TCRdb copy is limited to in-frame clones, with some not included. The table shows about 220,000 clones, with 85% to 95% occurring only once. This TCR derives from a man between 45 and 60 years old in good health. This sequence joins TRBV5-4 and TRBJ1-1; 11 bases map to TRBD1. The sequenced sample was blood. CDR3 sequence: CASSLRDRGSHTEAFF. The DNA of the CDR3 is TGTGCCAGCAGCCTCCGGGACAGGGGGTCCCACACTGAAGCTTTCTTT.